The entry below gives a single T cell receptor (beta chain) sequence along with its context. This clonotype has ten or more counts. Its recognized antigen is unknown. No per-base quality is available; no much larger clone lies one base away. Including cysteine and phenylalanine, the CDR3 has 14 amino acids. Only the CDR3 portion is preserved as DNA: 42 bases, with reading frame beginning at the first base. Compared with germline, V lacks 1 base and J lacks 6 bases; bases without a gene match: 6. CDR1 and CDR2 are drawn from the germline V gene (reference sequence): DFQATT, SNEGSKA. The library was prepared using PCR. Data came from an Illumina HiSeq 2500. To normalize quantification of the TCRbeta repertoire, the TCR libraries were built with molecular barcoding that relied on unique molecular identifiers. TCRdb reworked the public reads: Q25 trimming with fastp, MiXCR clone assembly, productive beta chains retained. Each entry is one CDR3 protein sequence, shown with its most common DNA and genes. The sample profile shows more than 200,000 distinct CDR3 sequences; 9% to 10% of them were found once. The ten most abundant clones make up approximately 5% of the sample.

This record comes from a study of T-cell reconstitution after alpha-beta-depleted transplantation in children listed by TCRdb under 2016. Background for the entire study: The study quantitatively tracked T-cell immune reconstitution after TCRalphabeta/CD19-depleted allogeneic hematopoietic cell transplantation in children using TCR repertoire profiling.

This sequence originates from a human donor who donated a stem cell graft to a child with SCID. The source was PBMCs from the stem cell graft donor, collected from the stem cell graft. The sequence links TRBV20-1 to TRBJ1-1; TRBD1 fits 9 bases in the junction. Read as DNA, the sequence is TGCAGTGCTAGAGTCACAGGGGGCTCGCCTGAAGCTTTCTTT. It translates to CSARVTGGSPEAFF.